The 15 T cell receptor beta chains reported below all come from one sample, sequenced in a study of response to subunit inactivated influenza vaccine. MiXCR, applied by TCRdb to the RT-PCR reads, yields one record per CDR3 protein. The table shows 630,000 or so distinct CDR3 sequences, with around 16% occurring only once. Sequencing used PBMCs from blood, obtained roughly 12 days after vaccination. Receptors were obtained from a man in his fifties who received an inactivated influenza vaccine.

J is TRBJ2-1 and V is TRBV20-1, with 7 bases that match TRBD2. The CDR3 sequence is 14 residues long. The germline V gene has CDR1 DFQATT and CDR2 SNEGSKA (reference sequence). With V trimmed by 5 bases and J by 6 bases, 10 bases remained unmatched. This CDR3 reads CSAFGGGSSNEQFF. CDR3 bases: TGCAGTGCTTTTGGAGGCGGGAGTAGCAATGAGCAGTTCTTC.

V and J are TRBV12-3 or TRBV12-4 and TRBJ2-4; TRBD1 aligns across 7 bases. The CDR3 length is 16 residues. The J segment lost 2 bases and the V segment lost 6 bases, leaving 10 bases of the junction unmatched. CDR3 residues: CASSRDSSWTKNIQYF. The DNA of the CDR3 is TGTGCCAGCAGCCGGGACAGTTCGTGGACCAAAAACATTCAGTACTTC.

The chain recombines TRBV6-5 with TRBJ1-4; 7 bases agree with TRBD1. Per germline, CDR1 MNHEY and CDR2 SVGAGI. CDR3 length: 15 residues. J gave up 7 bases and V 2 bases, and 7 bases lay outside the gene matches. The CDR3 loop is CASSYREDRIEKLFF. Here the CDR3 DNA reads TGTGCCAGCAGTTACCGTGAGGACAGGATTGAAAAACTGTTTTTT.

The chain combines TRBV3-1 with TRBJ2-2; D unclear. V dropped 1 base and J dropped 4 bases, with 10 bases sitting between them. The length of the CDR3 is 15 residues. Germline CDR1 is LGHDT and CDR2 is YNNKEL (reference sequence). CDR3 loop: CASSQGGTGTGELFF. CDR3 DNA sequence: TGTGCCAGCAGCCAAGGGGGAACGGGCACCGGGGAGCTGTTTTTT.

This clonotype has just a few counts. The V gene is TRBV12-3 or TRBV12-4, the J gene TRBJ2-1; a possible D gene is TRBD2 (7 bases). The CDR3 loop spans 12 amino acids. V was cut by 1 base and J by 11 bases, with 9 bases left in between. The CDR3 DNA reads as TGTGCCAGCAGTTTAGGGGGGGGCAAGCAGTTCTTC. Its translation is CASSLGGGKQFF.

The rearrangement joins TRBV5-1 to TRBJ2-2, with a possible D match to TRBD1 (6 bases). The CDR3 sequence is 17 residues long. Germline V gives CDR1 SGHRS, CDR2 YFSETQ. With 4 bases removed from V and 4 bases from J, the gap between germline ends came to 20 bases. The CDR3 nucleotides are TGCGCCAGCAGCCCACAAGGACAGCTGCTATCCACCGGGGAGCTGTTTTTT. Residues: CASSPQGQLLSTGELFF.

This clonotype was seen more than once but under ten times. J is TRBJ2-1 and V is TRBV11-3; TRBD2 agrees at 12 bases. The V gene's germline CDR1 is SGHNT and CDR2 YENEEA. The CDR3 covers 16 residues. J was trimmed by 9 bases and V by 0 bases; bases with no gene match: 6. The CDR3 coding sequence is TGTGCCAGCAGCTTAGAGGGGACTAGCGGGTGGGTTGAGCAGTTCTTC. Translation gives CASSLEGTSGWVEQFF.

This clonotype was counted a few times. The chain employs TRBV24-1 and TRBJ2-3; D is ambiguous. The CDR3 is 13 residues long. Germline CDR1 KGHDR, CDR2 SFDVKD. The V end was cut by 4 bases, the J end by 6 bases, with 10 bases between. CDR3: CATSDEFTDTQYF. CDR3 coding DNA: TGTGCCACCAGTGACGAATTCACGGATACGCAGTATTTT.

This clonotype has just a few counts. V is TRBV24-1 and J is TRBJ2-1, with a tentative D call TRBD2 (5 bases). Germline V gene sequence: CDR1 KGHDR, CDR2 SFDVKD. This CDR3 has 15 residues. Trimming stripped 5 bases from V and 0 bases from J, with 10 bases between. Here the CDR3 reads CATSAPGSSYNEQFF. The CDR3 nucleotides are TGTGCCACCAGTGCCCCGGGAAGCTCCTACAATGAGCAGTTCTTC.

This clonotype was counted only a few times. V is TRBV2 and J is TRBJ2-3; TRBD2 agrees at 9 bases. The CDR3 spans 16 residues. Trimming removed 7 bases from V and 6 bases from J; junction bases left unmatched: 14. Germline V lookup: CDR1 SNHLY, CDR2 FYNNEI. In nucleotides, the CDR3 is TGTGCCAGCATACTCGCTAGCGGGACTCAAGAGGATACGCAGTATTTT. Amino acids: CASILASGTQEDTQYF.

The table lists this clonotype with a few counts. This chain uses TRBV28 with TRBJ2-7, with D perhaps TRBD2 (6 bases). CDR1 is MDHEN, CDR2 SYDVKM, per germline. V was trimmed by 3 bases and J by 2 bases, leaving 17 bases between them. This CDR3 has 16 residues. CDR3 sequence reads: CASSFALIAVAYEQYF. As DNA, the CDR3 is TGTGCCAGCAGTTTCGCGTTGATAGCGGTTGCCTACGAGCAGTACTTC.

This clonotype was detected only a few times. The chain combines TRBV6-2 or TRBV6-3 with TRBJ1-1, with a weak D call TRBD1 (5 bases). The CDR3 length is 16 residues. V was clipped by 4 bases and J by 3 bases, with 18 bases between them. Germline CDR1 is MNHEY and CDR2 is SVGEGT. CDR3 sequence: CASSSLSTWGYTEAFF. The CDR3, as DNA: TGTGCCAGCAGTTCGTTAAGTACCTGGGGGTACACTGAAGCTTTCTTT.

The chain couples TRBV28 to TRBJ2-1; possible D gene TRBD2, 5 bases. V gave up 6 bases and J gave up 5 bases, with 14 bases separating them. The CDR3 totals 14 residues. Germline assignment: CDR1 MDHEN and CDR2 SYDVKM. The CDR3 loop is CASSYPGLHNEQFF. The CDR3 DNA reads as TGTGCCAGCAGCTACCCCGGACTTCACAATGAGCAGTTCTTC.

This clonotype was recorded a few times. The CDR3 here is CASSSPTGGNEQFF. CDR3 in DNA: TGTGCCAGCAGCTCCCCCACAGGGGGCAATGAGCAGTTCTTC. The V gene is TRBV7-2, the J gene TRBJ2-1; 8 bases agree with TRBD1. The J segment lost 6 bases and the V segment lost 4 bases, leaving 5 bases of the junction unmatched. Germline CDR1 is SGHTA and CDR2 is FQGNSA. CDR3 size: 14 residues.

In its sample, this clonotype was seen a few times. The CDR3 loop is CASSLDQTGNTIYF. The CDR3 coding sequence is TGCGCCAGCAGCTTGGATCAAACGGGAAACACCATATATTTT. J is TRBJ1-3 and V is TRBV5-1; D is uncertain. Trimming shortened V by 0 bases and J by 4 bases, and 8 bases separated the two germline ends. Germline CDR1 and CDR2: SGHRS and YFSETQ. The CDR3 has 14 residues.